This is a list of T cell receptor beta chains from one sample in a study of shared clonotypes between healthy human individuals. Produced via immunoSEQ multiplex PCR; TCRdb's table is partial and in-frame only. The repertoire holds over 800,000 clones, 92% seen once, with 20% to 30% in the top ten. Sequencing used naive CD8+ T cells sorted from blood. Receptors were obtained from a man aged 30 to 39 in good health. CDR3s include the opening cysteine and the closing phenylalanine or tryptophan. The D gene is left open where the match is weak. Size tells how often a clone was seen (once, few, many) or the class of an expanded clone, and some rows leave it out.

d_gene,j_gene,abundance,v_gene,CDR3aa,CDR3nt
.,TRBJ1-5,.,TRBV30,CAWSVDEGQPQHF,TGTGCCTGGAGTGTGGATGAGGGTCAGCCCCAGCATTTT
.,TRBJ2-6,.,TRBV7-9,CASSQRSSGANVLTF,TGTGCCAGCAGCCAGAGGAGTTCGGGGGCCAACGTCCTGACTTTC
.,TRBJ2-7,.,TRBV27,CASSLSQGGNYEQYF,TGTGCCAGCAGTTTATCGCAAGGGGGAAACTACGAGCAGTACTTC
TRBD2,TRBJ2-1,.,TRBV27,CASSFSGALLNEQFF,TGTGCCAGCAGTTTTAGCGGGGCCCTCCTCAATGAGCAGTTCTTC
.,TRBJ2-1,.,TRBV10-1,CASSDVGLINEQFF,TGCGCCAGCAGTGACGTGGGCTTAATCAATGAGCAGTTCTTC
.,TRBJ2-7,.,TRBV6-1,CASSYYEQYF,TGTGCCAGCAGTTACTACGAGCAGTACTTC
TRBD1,TRBJ1-5,.,TRBV7-9,CASSLIPGQRENQPQHF,TGTGCCAGCAGCTTAATTCCGGGACAGAGGGAAAATCAGCCCCAGCATTTT
TRBD2,TRBJ2-1,.,TRBV7-2,CASSLGLAGGYNEQFF,TGTGCCAGCAGCTTAGGGCTAGCGGGAGGCTACAATGAGCAGTTCTTC
.,TRBJ2-7,.,TRBV5-4,CASSQTTGYYEQYF,TGTGCCAGCAGCCAGACTACAGGGTACTACGAGCAGTACTTC
.,TRBJ2-7,.,TRBV28,CASIQAGGTYEQYF,TGTGCCAGCATACAGGCTGGGGGAACGTACGAGCAGTACTTC
.,TRBJ1-4,few,TRBV27,CASSLLGDGEKLFF,TGTGCCAGCAGTCTTCTAGGGGATGGGGAAAAACTGTTTTTT
.,TRBJ2-3,.,TRBV28,CASSFVAGLYTDTQYF,TGTGCCAGCAGTTTTGTGGCAGGACTATACACAGATACGCAGTATTTT
.,TRBJ2-1,.,TRBV15,CATSAAWDPDEQFF,TGTGCCACCAGCGCCGCCTGGGACCCCGATGAGCAGTTCTTC
TRBD1,TRBJ1-1,.,TRBV6-5,CASRRGQGAEAFF,TGTGCCAGCAGACGGGGACAGGGGGCTGAAGCTTTCTTT
.,TRBJ2-7,.,TRBV9,CASSANNEQYF,TGTGCCAGCAGCGCAAATAACGAGCAGTACTTC
TRBD1,TRBJ2-5,.,TRBV7-9,CASRRTGVAQETQYF,TGTGCCAGCAGGAGGACAGGGGTTGCCCAAGAGACCCAGTACTTC
.,TRBJ2-7,.,TRBV4-1,CASSQVGEIYEQYF,TGCGCCAGCAGCCAAGTAGGAGAAATCTACGAGCAGTACTTC
.,TRBJ2-3,once,TRBV7-6,CASSRVAEPSTDTQYF,TGTGCCAGCAGCCGTGTAGCGGAGCCTAGCACAGATACGCAGTATTTT
TRBD1,TRBJ2-7,.,TRBV10-2,CATGTGDYYEQYF,TGCGCCACCGGGACAGGAGACTACTACGAGCAGTACTTC
.,TRBJ2-7,.,TRBV10-2,CASSEDYEQYF,TGCGCCAGCAGTGAAGACTACGAGCAGTACTTC
.,TRBJ2-7,.,TRBV19,CASSSPGIYEQYF,TGTGCCAGTAGTAGCCCAGGGATCTACGAGCAGTACTTC
.,TRBJ1-3,.,TRBV19,CASSRLLTNYSGNTIYF,TGTGCCAGTAGTAGGCTCCTTACGAACTACTCTGGAAACACCATATATTTT
.,TRBJ2-7,.,TRBV5-4,CASSLASGASYEQYF,TGTGCCAGCAGCTTGGCGTCCGGGGCCTCCTACGAGCAGTACTTC
.,TRBJ2-1,.,TRBV7-9,CASSSPGTPTYNEQFF,TGTGCCAGCAGCTCACCCGGGACACCTACCTACAATGAGCAGTTCTTC
.,TRBJ2-7,.,TRBV7-8,CASSPTEGAYEQYF,TGTGCCAGCAGCCCCACGGAGGGGGCCTACGAGCAGTACTTC
TRBD2,TRBJ2-3,.,TRBV5-8,CASSLSGSTDTQYF,TGTGCCAGCAGCTTGAGCGGGAGTACAGATACGCAGTATTTT
.,TRBJ1-1,.,TRBV19,CASSISPNTEAFF,TGTGCCAGTAGTATATCGCCGAACACTGAAGCTTTCTTT
TRBD2,TRBJ2-7,.,TRBV29-1,CSVVLAGIIYEQYF,TGCAGCGTTGTACTAGCGGGGATAATTTACGAGCAGTACTTC